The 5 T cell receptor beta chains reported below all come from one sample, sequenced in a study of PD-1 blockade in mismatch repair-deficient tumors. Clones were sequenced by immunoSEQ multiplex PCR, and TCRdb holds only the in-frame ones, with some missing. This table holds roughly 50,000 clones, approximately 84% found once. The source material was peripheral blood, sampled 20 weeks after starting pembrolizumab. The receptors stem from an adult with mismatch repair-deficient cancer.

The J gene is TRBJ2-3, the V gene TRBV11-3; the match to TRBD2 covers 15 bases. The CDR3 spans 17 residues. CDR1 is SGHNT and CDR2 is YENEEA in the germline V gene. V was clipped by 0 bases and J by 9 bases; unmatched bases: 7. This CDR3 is CASSLDRTSGRAGTQYF. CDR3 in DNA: TGTGCCAGCAGCTTAGATCGGACTAGCGGGAGGGCAGGGACGCAGTATTTT.

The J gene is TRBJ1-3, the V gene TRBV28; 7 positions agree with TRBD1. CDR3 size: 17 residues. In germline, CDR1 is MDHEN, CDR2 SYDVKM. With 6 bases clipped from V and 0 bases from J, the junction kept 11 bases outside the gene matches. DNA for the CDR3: TGTGCCAGCAGCAAGGGACAGAGCTTTTACTCTGGAAACACCATATATTTT. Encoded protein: CASSKGQSFYSGNTIYF.

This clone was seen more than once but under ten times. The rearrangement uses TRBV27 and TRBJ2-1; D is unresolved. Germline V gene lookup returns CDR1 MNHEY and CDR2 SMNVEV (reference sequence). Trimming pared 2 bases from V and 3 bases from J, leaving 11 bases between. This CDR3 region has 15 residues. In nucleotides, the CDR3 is TGTGCCAGCAGTTTAAAACGGGCCCTCTACAATGAGCAGTTCTTC. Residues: CASSLKRALYNEQFF.

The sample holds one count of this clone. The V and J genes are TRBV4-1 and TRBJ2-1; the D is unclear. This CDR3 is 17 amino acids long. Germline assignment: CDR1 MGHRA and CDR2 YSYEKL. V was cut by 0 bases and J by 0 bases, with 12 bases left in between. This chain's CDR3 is CASSQDINWSSYNEQFF. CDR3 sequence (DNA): TGCGCCAGCAGCCAAGATATTAACTGGAGCTCCTACAATGAGCAGTTCTTC.

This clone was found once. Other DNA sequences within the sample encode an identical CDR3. The CDR3, as DNA: TGCGCCAGCAGCTTGGGGACCCCTGAAGCTTTCTTT. Protein product: CASSLGTPEAFF. The gene calls are TRBV5-1 and TRBJ1-1; no clear D. The V end was cut by 0 bases, the J end by 6 bases, with 6 bases between. Looked up from germline, CDR1 is SGHRS and CDR2 is YFSETQ. CDR3 length: 12 residues. The complete variable domain, with remaining parts taken from reference TRBV5-1 and TRBJ1-1, reads KAGVTQTPRYLIKTRGQQVTLSCSPISGHRSVSWYQQTPGQGLQFLFEYFSETQRNKGNFPGRFSGRQFSNSRSEMNVSTLELGDSALYLCASSLGTPEAFFGQGTRLTVV.